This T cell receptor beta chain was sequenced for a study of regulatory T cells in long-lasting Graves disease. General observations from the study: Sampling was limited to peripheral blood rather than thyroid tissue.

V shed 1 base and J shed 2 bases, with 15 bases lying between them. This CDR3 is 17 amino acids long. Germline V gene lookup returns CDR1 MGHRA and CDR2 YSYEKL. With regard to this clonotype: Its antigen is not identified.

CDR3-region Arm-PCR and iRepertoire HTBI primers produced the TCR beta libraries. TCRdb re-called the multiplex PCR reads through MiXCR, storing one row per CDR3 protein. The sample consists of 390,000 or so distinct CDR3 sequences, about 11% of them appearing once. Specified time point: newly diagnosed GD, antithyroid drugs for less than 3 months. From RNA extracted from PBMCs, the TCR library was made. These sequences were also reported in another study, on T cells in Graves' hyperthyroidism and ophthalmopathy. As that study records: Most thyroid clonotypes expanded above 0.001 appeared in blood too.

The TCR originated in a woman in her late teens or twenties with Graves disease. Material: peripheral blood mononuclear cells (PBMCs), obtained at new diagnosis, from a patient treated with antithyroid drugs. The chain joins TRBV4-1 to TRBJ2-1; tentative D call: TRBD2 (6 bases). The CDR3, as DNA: TGCGCCAGCAGCCAAGTGACTAGTGGGCTCCCCTACAATGAGCAGTTCTTC. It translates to CASSQVTSGLPYNEQFF.